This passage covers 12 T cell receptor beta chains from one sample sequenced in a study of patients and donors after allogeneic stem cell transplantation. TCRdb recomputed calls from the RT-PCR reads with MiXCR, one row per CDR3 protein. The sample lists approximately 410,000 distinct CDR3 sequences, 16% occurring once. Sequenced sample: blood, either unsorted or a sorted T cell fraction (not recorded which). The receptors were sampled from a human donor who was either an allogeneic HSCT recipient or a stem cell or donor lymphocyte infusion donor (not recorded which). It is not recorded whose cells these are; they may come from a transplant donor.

The chain's CDR3 is CSAADRGGTQYF. The CDR3 DNA reads as TGCAGTGCTGCGGACAGGGGTGGGACCCAGTACTTC. The chain recombines TRBV20-1 with TRBJ2-5; 9 nucleotides agree with TRBD1. The CDR3 is made up of 12 amino acids. The V segment lost 5 bases and the J segment 7 bases; nucleotides outside the gene matches: 5. CDR1 is DFQATT, CDR2 SNEGSKA, per germline (reference sequence).

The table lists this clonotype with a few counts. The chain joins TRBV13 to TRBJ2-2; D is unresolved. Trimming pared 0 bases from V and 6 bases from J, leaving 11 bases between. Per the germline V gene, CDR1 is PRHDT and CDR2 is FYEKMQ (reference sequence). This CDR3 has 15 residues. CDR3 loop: CASSLGLLNAGELFF. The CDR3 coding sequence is TGTGCCAGCAGCTTAGGCTTACTTAATGCCGGGGAGCTGTTTTTT. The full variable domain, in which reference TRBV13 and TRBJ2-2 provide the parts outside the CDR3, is AAGVIQSPRHLIKEKRETATLKCYPIPRHDTVYWYQQGPGQDPQFLISFYEKMQSDKGSIPDRFSAQQFSDYHSELNMSSLELGDSALYFCASSLGLLNAGELFFGEGSRLTVL.

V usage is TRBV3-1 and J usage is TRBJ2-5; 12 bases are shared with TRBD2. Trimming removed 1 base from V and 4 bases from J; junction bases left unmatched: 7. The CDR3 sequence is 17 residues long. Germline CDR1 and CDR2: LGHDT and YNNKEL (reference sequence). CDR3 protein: CASSQGASGRARETQYF. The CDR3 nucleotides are TGTGCCAGCAGCCAAGGGGCTAGCGGGAGGGCCAGAGAGACCCAGTACTTC.

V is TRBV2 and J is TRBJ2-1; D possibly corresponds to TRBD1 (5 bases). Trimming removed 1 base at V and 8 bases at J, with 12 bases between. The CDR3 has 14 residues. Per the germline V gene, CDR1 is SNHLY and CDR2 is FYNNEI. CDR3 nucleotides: TGTGCCAGCAGTGAAGTAACAGGCCGCGATGAGCAGTTCTTC. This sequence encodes CASSEVTGRDEQFF. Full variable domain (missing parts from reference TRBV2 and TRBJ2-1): EPEVTQTPSHQVTQMGQEVILRCVPISNHLYFYWYRQILGQKVEFLVSFYNNEISEKSEIFDDQFSVERPDGSNFTLKIRSTKLEDSAMYFCASSEVTGRDEQFFGPGTRLTVL.

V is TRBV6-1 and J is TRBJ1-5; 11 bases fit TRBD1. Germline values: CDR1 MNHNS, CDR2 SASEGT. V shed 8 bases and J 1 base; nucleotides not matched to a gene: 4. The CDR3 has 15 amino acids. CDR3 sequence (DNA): TGTGCCAGCGCCGGACAGGGGGCGAGCAATCAGCCCCAGCATTTT. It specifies CASAGQGASNQPQHF.

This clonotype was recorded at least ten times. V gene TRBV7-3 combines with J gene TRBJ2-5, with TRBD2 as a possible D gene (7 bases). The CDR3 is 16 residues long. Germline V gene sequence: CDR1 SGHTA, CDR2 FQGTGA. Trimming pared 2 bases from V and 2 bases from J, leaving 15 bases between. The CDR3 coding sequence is TGTGCCAGCAGCTTAGGGGGGGGCCATTCACAAGAGACCCAGTACTTC. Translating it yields CASSLGGGHSQETQYF.

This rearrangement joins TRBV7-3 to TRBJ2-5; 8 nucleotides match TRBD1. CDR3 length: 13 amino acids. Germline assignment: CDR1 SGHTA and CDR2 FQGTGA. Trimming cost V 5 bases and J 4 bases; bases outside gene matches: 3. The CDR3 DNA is TGTGCCAGCAGCCGTGACAGGGGAGAGACCCAGTACTTC. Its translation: CASSRDRGETQYF. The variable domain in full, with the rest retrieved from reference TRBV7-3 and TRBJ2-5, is GAGVSQTPSNKVTEKGKYVELRCDPISGHTALYWYRQSLGQGPEFLIYFQGTGAADDSGLPNDRFFAVRPEGSVSTLKIQRTERGDSAVYLCASSRDRGETQYFGPGTRLLVL.

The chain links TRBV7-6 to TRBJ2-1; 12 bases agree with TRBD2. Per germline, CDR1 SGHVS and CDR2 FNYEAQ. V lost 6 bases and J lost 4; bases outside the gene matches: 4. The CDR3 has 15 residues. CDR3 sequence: CASRRTSGKYNEQFF. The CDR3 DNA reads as TGTGCCAGCAGAAGGACTAGCGGGAAATACAATGAGCAGTTCTTC.

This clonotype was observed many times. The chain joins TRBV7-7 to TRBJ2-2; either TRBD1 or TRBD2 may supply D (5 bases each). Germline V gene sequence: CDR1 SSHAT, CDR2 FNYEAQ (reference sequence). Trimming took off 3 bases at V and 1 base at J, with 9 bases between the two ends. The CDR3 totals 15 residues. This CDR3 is CASSLGELNTGELFF. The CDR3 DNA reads TGTGCCAGCAGCTTGGGGGAGTTGAACACCGGGGAGCTGTTTTTT.

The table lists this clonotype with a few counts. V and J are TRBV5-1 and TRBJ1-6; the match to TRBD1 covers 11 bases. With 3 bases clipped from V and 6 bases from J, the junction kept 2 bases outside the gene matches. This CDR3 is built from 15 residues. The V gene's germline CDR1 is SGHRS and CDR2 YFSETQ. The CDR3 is CASSSGTGGNSPLHF. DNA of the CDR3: TGCGCCAGCAGCTCGGGGACAGGGGGTAATTCACCCCTCCACTTT.

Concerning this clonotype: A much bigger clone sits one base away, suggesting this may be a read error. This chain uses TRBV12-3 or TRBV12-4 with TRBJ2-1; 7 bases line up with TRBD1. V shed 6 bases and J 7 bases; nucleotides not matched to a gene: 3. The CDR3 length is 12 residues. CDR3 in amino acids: CASRPQGNEQFF. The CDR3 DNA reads TGTGCCAGCAGGCCACAGGGGAATGAGCAGTTCTTC.

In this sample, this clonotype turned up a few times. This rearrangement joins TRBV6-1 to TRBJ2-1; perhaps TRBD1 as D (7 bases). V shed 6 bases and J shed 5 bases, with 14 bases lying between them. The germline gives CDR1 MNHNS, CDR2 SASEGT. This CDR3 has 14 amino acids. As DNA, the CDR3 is TGTGCCAGCAGCTGGAGGGGGCTCGACAATGAGCAGTTCTTC. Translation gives CASSWRGLDNEQFF.